A single sample gave rise to the 5 T cell receptor beta chains below, sequenced in a study of T-cell memory formation after mild COVID-19. TCRdb itself ran the 5' RACE reads through MiXCR, one entry per CDR3 protein. Of some 340,000 distinct CDR3 sequences listed, approximately 13% were seen once; the top ten hold about 20%. The specimen sequenced was PBMCs or a T cell subset sorted from them (not recorded which). The receptor source for this set is a man between 18 and 35 years old who had mild COVID-19 (a few samples of this study predate the infection). Cell type and time point are not known.

This clonotype has just a few counts. V usage is TRBV3-1 and J usage is TRBJ1-2, with unresolved D. The V end was cut by 2 bases, the J end by 8 bases, with 18 bases between. This CDR3 region has 15 residues. Per germline, CDR1 LGHDT and CDR2 YNNKEL (reference sequence). Here the CDR3 DNA reads TGTGCCAGCAGCCAAAGAAGGCAGCGACCTTACGGCTACACCTTC. Translated: CASSQRRQRPYGYTF.

This clonotype was seen only a few times. CDR3 DNA: TGCGCCAGCAGCGCTAGCGGGGGAGTTAATGAGCAGTTCTTC. The encoded protein is CASSASGGVNEQFF. This chain links TRBV4-3 with TRBJ2-1; 10 bases are shared with TRBD2. The CDR3 loop spans 14 amino acids. The trim removed 5 bases at V and 7 bases at J, leaving 5 bases unmatched. Germline V gene lookup returns CDR1 LGHNA and CDR2 YSLEER.

This clonotype turned up a few times. V usage is TRBV9 and J usage is TRBJ2-1; D is uncertain. CDR1 and CDR2 (germline): SGDLS, YYNGEE. CDR3 length: 14 residues. V was pared by 2 bases and J by 4 bases, with 10 bases between. The CDR3 sequence is CASSVGHLYNEQFF. CDR3 in DNA: TGTGCCAGCAGCGTGGGCCATTTATACAATGAGCAGTTCTTC. The variable domain in full, completed from reference TRBV9 and TRBJ2-1, reads DSGVTQTPKHLITATGQRVTLRCSPRSGDLSVYWYQQSLDQGLQFLIQYYNGEERAKGNILERFSAQQFPDLHSELNLSSLELGDSALYFCASSVGHLYNEQFFGPGTRLTVL.

The rearrangement joins TRBV12-3 or TRBV12-4 to TRBJ1-2; 9 bases line up with TRBD1. The ends lost 5 bases at V and 7 bases at J; junction bases unmatched: 11. There are 15 residues in the CDR3. The CDR3 DNA sequence: TGTGCCAGCAGTGAAAGGGACAGGGTAACGAGTGGCTACACCTTC. Translated: CASSERDRVTSGYTF.

The chain couples TRBV3-1 to TRBJ2-7; 7 bases are shared with TRBD1. With V trimmed by 4 bases and J by 2 bases, 14 bases remained unmatched. From germline, CDR1 is LGHDT and CDR2 YNNKEL (reference sequence). The CDR3 sequence is 17 residues long. CDR3 coding DNA: TGTGCCAGCAGCCCTGGGACAGCTACACATTCAACCTACGAGCAGTACGTC. It specifies CASSPGTATHSTYEQYV.